The count of the clone carrying this T cell receptor beta chain is one. The antigen is not known. The data belong to a study of T cell repertoires in cytomegalovirus infection. Overall study: Indicated by public TCR beta signatures were CMV infection and matching HLA type. The study, taken as a whole, reports: Dominant in the ex vivo response were TCR beta clonotypes restricted by HLA-C and specific for CMV.

TCRdb re-analysed the reads in MiXCR, keeping a single row per CDR3 protein. The sample lists a few hundred thousand distinct CDR3 sequences; about 39% were seen once. The CDR3 is 16 amino acids. Germline loops: CDR1 MNHNS, CDR2 SASEGT. The germline V and J ends were trimmed by 0 bases and 4 bases, with 10 bases remaining between them. This specimen consisted of cultured PBMCs, obtained from culture after CMV antigen stimulation. This receptor was obtained from a human donor in good health (CMV status not recorded). Some clones in this sample may be carry-over from other donors' samples. This chain joins TRBV6-1 and TRBJ1-6; D unclear. CDR3 amino acids: CASSEALQRYNSPLHF. The CDR3 bases are TGTGCCAGCAGTGAAGCGCTTCAACGGTATAATTCACCCCTCCACTTT.